The clone carrying this T cell receptor beta chain was counted between two and nine times. Its target is not known. The data were taken from a study of T-cell reconstitution after alpha-beta-depleted transplantation in children. The study's findings and limits: In patients about two months after transplant, alpha-beta T cells reportedly arose from several hundred expanded graft clones.

Construction of the TCRbeta library involved unique molecular identifiers. TCRdb redid the calling of the PCR reads with MiXCR, one entry per CDR3 protein. The sample contains 450,000 to 550,000 distinct CDR3 sequences, approximately 10% of which appear only once. Germline V gene sequence: CDR1 DFQATT, CDR2 SNEGSKA (reference sequence). The CDR3 contains 14 residues. Trimming cost V 1 base and J 6 bases; bases outside gene matches: 5. This material consisted of PBMCs, mostly from graft donor cells, taken 180 days after TCRalphabeta/CD19-depleted stem cell transplant. The receptor was derived from a female patient aged 2-9 years who had a stem cell transplant for aplastic anemia, so the T cells may come from the graft donor. This chain uses TRBV20-1 with TRBJ2-1; TRBD2 agrees at 8 bases. Here the CDR3 DNA reads TGCAGTGCTAGAGCCCTAGCGGGCGGCAATGAGCAGTTCTTC. The encoded protein is CSARALAGGNEQFF.